This T cell receptor beta chain came from a study of cytomegalovirus exposure and HLA in healthy donors. Comments on this clone: The antigen remains unidentified.

Germline V gives CDR1 SGHTS, CDR2 YDEGEE. The germline V and J ends were trimmed by 4 bases and 10 bases, with 15 bases remaining between them. CDR3 length: 14 residues. PCR was performed using 60 Vbeta and 13 Jbeta primers. The repertoire was sequenced with immunoSEQ multiplex PCR; TCRdb's copy has only in-frame clones and lacks some. The data hold 200,000 to 250,000 clones, with 70% to 80% observed a single time. Points from the study as a whole: Because they were indistinguishable, some V segments, including TRBV6-2 and TRBV6-3, were excluded.

The genes are TRBV5-8 and TRBJ1-6; D not resolved. This sequence originates from a man between 35 and 55 years old in good health and CMV-seronegative. Material: PBMCs. CDR3 region: CASSHGRPRSPLHF. For the CDR3, the DNA is TGTGCCAGCAGCCACGGAAGGCCGAGGTCACCCCTCCACTTT.